This T cell receptor (beta chain) came from a study of T-cell reconstitution after alpha-beta-depleted transplantation in children (dated by TCRdb to about 2016). With respect to the entire study: The study quantitatively tracked T-cell immune reconstitution after TCRalphabeta/CD19-depleted allogeneic hematopoietic cell transplantation in children using TCR repertoire profiling. General findings and caveats noted by the study authors: Apparently early alphabetaT-cell count recovery about two months after transplant reportedly relied on only several hundred rapidly expanded clones derived from non-depleted graft cells. Over subsequent months, a decline in hyperexpanded clone frequencies was noted, and after one year, T-cell counts and TCRbeta diversity were mostly ascribed to newly produced T cells. In some patients, the high TCRbeta diversity seen at day 60 was put down to recipient T cells and intrathymic progenitors that had survived conditioning.

In the paper's terms, the treatment or condition label means: allogeneic hematopoietic cell transplantation with graft depleted of TCRalphabeta T cells and CD19 B cells. The children who served as transplant recipients had been given grafts of TCRalphabeta/CD19-depleted allogeneic hematopoietic cells. The method was PCR. Sequencing used an Illumina HiSeq 2500. TCR libraries were prepared with molecular barcoding, using unique molecular identifiers to normalize TCRbeta repertoire quantification. In TCRdb, the public reads were trimmed at Q25 with fastp and aligned with MiXCR, with productive beta chains retained. Rows are combined by CDR3 protein, so each entry shows the most common genes and DNA. The sample has approximately 800,000 distinct CDR3 sequences on record, 15% to 20% of them singletons. The biggest ten clones account for roughly 5% of the sample. A note on this clonotype: Its specific antigen is unknown. Per-base quality was not reported, and no clone a single base away is much larger than it.

V sheds 6 bases and J sheds 8 bases, leaving 11 bases between their ends. Measured from the cysteine to the phenylalanine, the CDR3 is 12 residues long. Here the CDR3 DNA is all that survives: 36 bases in frame from base 1. The clonotype comes from a male patient aged 10-17 years who had a stem cell transplant for acute lymphoblastic leukemia, so the T cells may come from the graft donor. The chain is made from TRBV12-3 or TRBV12-4 and TRBJ2-1; D gene: possibly TRBD2, on 5 matching bases. This material consisted of PBMCs, mostly from graft donor cells, taken 360 days after TCRalphabeta/CD19-depleted stem cell transplant. Here is the DNA: TGTGCCAGCAGACTAGACCTCTATGAGCAGTTCTTC. Its amino acids are CASRLDLYEQFF.